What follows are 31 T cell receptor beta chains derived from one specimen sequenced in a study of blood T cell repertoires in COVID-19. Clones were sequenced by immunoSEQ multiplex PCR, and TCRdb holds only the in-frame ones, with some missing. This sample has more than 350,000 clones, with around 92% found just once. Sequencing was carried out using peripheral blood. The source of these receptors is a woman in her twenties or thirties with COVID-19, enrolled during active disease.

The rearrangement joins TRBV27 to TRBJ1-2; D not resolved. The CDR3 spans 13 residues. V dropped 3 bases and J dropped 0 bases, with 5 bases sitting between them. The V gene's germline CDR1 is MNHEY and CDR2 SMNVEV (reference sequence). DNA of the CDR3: TGTGCCAGCAGTTTGACTGCTAACTATGGCTACACCTTC. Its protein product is CASSLTANYGYTF.

CDR3 amino acids: CAFRNRDRGYGYTF. CDR3 coding DNA: TGTGCCTTCCGGAACCGGGACAGGGGCTATGGCTACACCTTC. The chain is built from TRBV19 and TRBJ1-2; 10 bases map to TRBD1. V was clipped by 11 bases and J by 4 bases; unmatched bases: 10. The germline CDR1 and CDR2 sequences are LNHDA and SQIVND (reference sequence). The CDR3 spans 14 residues. Full variable domain (remainder filled in from reference TRBV19 and TRBJ1-2): DGGITQSPKYLFRKEGQNVTLSCEQNLNHDAMYWYRQDPGQGLRLIYYSQIVNDFQKGDIAEGYSVSREKKESFPLTVTSAQKNPTAFYLCAFRNRDRGYGYTFGSGTRLTVV.

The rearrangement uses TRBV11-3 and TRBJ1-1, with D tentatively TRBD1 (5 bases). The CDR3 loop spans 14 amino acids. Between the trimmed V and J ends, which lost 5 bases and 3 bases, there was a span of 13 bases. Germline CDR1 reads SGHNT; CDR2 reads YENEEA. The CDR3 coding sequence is TGTGCCAGCAGCCAGTTTGGGGCCCACACTGAAGCTTTCTTT. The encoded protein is CASSQFGAHTEAFF. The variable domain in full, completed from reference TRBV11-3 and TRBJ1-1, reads EAGVVQSPRYKIIEKKQPVAFWCNPISGHNTLYWYLQNLGQGPELLIRYENEEAVDDSQLPKDRFSAERLKGVDSTLKIQPAELGDSAVYLCASSQFGAHTEAFFGQGTRLTVV.

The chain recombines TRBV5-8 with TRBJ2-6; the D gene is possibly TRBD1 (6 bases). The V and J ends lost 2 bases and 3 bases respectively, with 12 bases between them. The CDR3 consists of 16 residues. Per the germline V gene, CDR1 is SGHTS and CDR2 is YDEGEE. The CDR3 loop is CASSFRRGGGANVLTF. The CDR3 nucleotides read TGTGCCAGCAGCTTTCGCAGGGGCGGTGGGGCCAACGTCCTGACTTTC.

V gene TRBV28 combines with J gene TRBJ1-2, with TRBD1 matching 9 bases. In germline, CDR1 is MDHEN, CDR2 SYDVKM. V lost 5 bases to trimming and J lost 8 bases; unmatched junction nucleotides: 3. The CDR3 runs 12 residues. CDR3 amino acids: CASSRDREGYTF. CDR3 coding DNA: TGTGCCAGCAGTAGGGACAGGGAAGGCTACACCTTC.

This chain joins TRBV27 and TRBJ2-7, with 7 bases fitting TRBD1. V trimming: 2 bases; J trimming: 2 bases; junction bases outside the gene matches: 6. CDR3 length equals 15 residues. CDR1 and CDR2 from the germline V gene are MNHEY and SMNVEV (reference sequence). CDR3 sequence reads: CASSLRGQAAYEQYF. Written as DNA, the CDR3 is TGTGCCAGCAGTTTAAGAGGACAGGCCGCCTACGAGCAGTACTTC.

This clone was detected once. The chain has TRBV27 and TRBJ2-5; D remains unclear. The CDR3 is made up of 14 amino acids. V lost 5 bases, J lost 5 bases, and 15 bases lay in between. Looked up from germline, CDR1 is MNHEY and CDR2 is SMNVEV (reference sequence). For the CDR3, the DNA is TGTGCCAGCAGTAAGGATAGTATGGAGGAGACCCAGTACTTC. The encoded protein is CASSKDSMEETQYF.

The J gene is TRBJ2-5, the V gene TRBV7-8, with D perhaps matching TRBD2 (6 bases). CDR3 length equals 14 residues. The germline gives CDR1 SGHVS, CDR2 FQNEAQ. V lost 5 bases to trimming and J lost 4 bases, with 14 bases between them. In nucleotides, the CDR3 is TGTGCCAGCAGCCGGGACTTACGGGCAGAGACCCAGTACTTC. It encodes CASSRDLRAETQYF.

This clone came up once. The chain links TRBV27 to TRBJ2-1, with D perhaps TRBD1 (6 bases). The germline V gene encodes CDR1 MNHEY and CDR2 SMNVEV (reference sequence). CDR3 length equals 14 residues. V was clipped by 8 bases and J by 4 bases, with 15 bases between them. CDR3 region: CASGLTGVYNEQFF. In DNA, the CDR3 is TGTGCCAGCGGCTTGACAGGAGTATACAATGAGCAGTTCTTC.

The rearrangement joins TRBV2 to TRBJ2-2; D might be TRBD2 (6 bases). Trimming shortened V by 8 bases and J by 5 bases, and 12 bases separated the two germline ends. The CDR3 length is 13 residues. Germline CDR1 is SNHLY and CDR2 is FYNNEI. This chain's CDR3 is CASDGGVTGELFF. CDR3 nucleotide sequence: TGTGCCAGCGATGGAGGGGTTACCGGGGAGCTGTTTTTT.

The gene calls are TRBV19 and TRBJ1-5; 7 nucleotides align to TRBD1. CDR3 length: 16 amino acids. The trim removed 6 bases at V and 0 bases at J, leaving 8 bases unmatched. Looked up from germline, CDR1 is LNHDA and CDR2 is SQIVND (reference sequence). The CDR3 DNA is TGTGCCAGTAGCCCCAGACAGGGACTTAGCAATCAGCCCCAGCATTTT. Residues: CASSPRQGLSNQPQHF. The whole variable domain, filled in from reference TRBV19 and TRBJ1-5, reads DGGITQSPKYLFRKEGQNVTLSCEQNLNHDAMYWYRQDPGQGLRLIYYSQIVNDFQKGDIAEGYSVSREKKESFPLTVTSAQKNPTAFYLCASSPRQGLSNQPQHFGDGTRLSIL.

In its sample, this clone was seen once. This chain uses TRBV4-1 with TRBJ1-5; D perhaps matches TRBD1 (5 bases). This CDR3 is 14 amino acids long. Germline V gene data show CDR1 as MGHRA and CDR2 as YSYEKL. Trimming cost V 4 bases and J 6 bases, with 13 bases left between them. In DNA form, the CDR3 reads TGCGCCAGCAGCCCCCAGGGAGGCGGTCAGCCCCAGCATTTT. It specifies CASSPQGGGQPQHF.

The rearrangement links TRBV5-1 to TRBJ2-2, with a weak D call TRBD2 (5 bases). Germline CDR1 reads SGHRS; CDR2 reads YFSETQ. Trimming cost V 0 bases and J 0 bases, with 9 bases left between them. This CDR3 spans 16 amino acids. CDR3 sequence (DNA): TGCGCCAGCAGCTTGGTGTCGGGGACGAACACCGGGGAGCTGTTTTTT. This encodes CASSLVSGTNTGELFF.

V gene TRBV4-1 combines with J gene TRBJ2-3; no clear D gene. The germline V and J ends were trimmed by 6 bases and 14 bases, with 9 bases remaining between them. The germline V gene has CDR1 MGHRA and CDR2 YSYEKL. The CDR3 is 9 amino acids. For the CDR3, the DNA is TGCGCCAGCAGGATTCCTACGTATTTT. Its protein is CASRIPTYF.

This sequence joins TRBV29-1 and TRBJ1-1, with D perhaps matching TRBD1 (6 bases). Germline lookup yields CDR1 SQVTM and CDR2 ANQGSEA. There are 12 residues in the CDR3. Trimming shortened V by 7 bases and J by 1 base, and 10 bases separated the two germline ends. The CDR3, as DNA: TGCAGCGGCTACAGGGAGAACACTGAAGCTTTCTTT. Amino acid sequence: CSGYRENTEAFF.

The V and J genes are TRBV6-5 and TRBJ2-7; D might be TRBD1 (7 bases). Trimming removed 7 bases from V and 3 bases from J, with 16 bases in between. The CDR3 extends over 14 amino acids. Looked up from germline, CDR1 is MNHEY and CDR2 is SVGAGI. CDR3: CASKRQGGSYEQYV. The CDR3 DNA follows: TGTGCCAGCAAGAGACAGGGAGGAAGCTACGAGCAGTACGTC.

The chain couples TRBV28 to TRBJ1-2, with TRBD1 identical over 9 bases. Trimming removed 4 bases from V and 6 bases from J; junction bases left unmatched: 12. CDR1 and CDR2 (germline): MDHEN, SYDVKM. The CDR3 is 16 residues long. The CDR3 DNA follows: TGTGCCAGCAGTTCTTCCACCTCCGGGACAGGGAATGGCTACACCTTC. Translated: CASSSSTSGTGNGYTF.

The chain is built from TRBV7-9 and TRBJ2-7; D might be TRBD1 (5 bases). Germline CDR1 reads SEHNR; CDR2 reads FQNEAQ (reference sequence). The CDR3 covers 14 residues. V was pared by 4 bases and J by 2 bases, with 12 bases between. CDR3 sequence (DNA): TGTGCCAGCAGCTCCCTCCAGGGCGCCTACGAGCAGTACTTC. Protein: CASSSLQGAYEQYF.

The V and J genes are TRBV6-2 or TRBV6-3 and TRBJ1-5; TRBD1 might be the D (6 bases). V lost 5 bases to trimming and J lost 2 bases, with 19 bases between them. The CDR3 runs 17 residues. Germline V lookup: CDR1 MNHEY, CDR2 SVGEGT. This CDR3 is CASSKGLGARGNQPQHF. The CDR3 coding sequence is TGTGCCAGCAGTAAGGGGTTGGGGGCTAGGGGCAATCAGCCCCAGCATTTT.

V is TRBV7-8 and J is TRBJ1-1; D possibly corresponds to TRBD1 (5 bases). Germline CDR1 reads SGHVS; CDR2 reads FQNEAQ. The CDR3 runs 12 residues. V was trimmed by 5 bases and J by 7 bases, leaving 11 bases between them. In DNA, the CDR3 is TGTGCCAGCAGCCCGGGGGGAGTTGAAGCTTTCTTT. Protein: CASSPGGVEAFF.

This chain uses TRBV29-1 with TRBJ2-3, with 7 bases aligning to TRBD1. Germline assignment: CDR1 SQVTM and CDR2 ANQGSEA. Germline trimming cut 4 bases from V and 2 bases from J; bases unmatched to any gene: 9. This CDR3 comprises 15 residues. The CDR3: CSVVDSDRTTDTQYF. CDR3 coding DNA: TGCAGCGTTGTGGACTCGGACAGGACCACAGATACGCAGTATTTT.

The CDR3 loop reads CASSETSRILYGYTF. The DNA for the CDR3 is TGTGCCAGCAGTGAAACTAGCCGGATACTCTATGGCTACACCTTC. The V call is TRBV6-1, the J call TRBJ1-2; no clear D. This CDR3 has 15 amino acids. V dropped 2 bases and J dropped 4 bases, with 14 bases sitting between them. Germline CDR1 reads MNHNS; CDR2 reads SASEGT.

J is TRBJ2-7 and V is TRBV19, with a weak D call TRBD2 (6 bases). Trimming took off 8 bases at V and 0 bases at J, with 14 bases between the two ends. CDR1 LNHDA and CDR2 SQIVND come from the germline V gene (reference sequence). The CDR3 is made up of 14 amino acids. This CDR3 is CASADYPSSYEQYV. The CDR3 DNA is TGTGCCAGTGCGGACTACCCTAGCTCCTACGAGCAGTACGTC.

As DNA, the CDR3 is TGCGCCAGCAGCTTGGACGGGCCAGGGCGCACAGATACGCAGTATTTT. It specifies CASSLDGPGRTDTQYF. The chain carries TRBV5-1 and TRBJ2-3; D is possibly TRBD1 (5 bases). From germline, CDR1 is SGHRS and CDR2 YFSETQ. Trimming stripped 0 bases from V and 1 base from J, with 12 bases between. The CDR3 totals 16 residues.

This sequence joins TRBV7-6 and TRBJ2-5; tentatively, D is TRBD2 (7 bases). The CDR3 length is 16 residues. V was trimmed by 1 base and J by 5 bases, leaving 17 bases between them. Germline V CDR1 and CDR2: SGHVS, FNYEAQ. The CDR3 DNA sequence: TGTGCCAGCAGCTTAGTACGAGGCGGGGGCGGTGAGACCCAGTACTTC. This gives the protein CASSLVRGGGGETQYF. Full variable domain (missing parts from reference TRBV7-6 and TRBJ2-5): GAGVSQSPRYKVTKRGQDVALRCDPISGHVSLYWYRQALGQGPEFLTYFNYEAQQDKSGLPNDRFSAERPEGSISTLTIQRTEQRDSAMYRCASSLVRGGGGETQYFGPGTRLLVL.

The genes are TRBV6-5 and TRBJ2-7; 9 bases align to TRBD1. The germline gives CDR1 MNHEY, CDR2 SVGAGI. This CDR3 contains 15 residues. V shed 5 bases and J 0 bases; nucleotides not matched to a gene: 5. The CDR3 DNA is TGTGCCAGCAGTCCGCTGACAGGGGGCTCCTACGAGCAGTACTTC. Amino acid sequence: CASSPLTGGSYEQYF.

CDR3 region: CASSVGFGYEDYGYTF. In nucleotides, the CDR3 is TGTGCCAGCAGCGTAGGGTTTGGGTATGAGGACTATGGCTACACCTTC. V and J are TRBV9 and TRBJ1-2; D gene uncertain. The germline gives CDR1 SGDLS, CDR2 YYNGEE. Trimming took 0 bases from V and 3 from J, leaving 15 bases between them. This CDR3 is built from 16 residues.

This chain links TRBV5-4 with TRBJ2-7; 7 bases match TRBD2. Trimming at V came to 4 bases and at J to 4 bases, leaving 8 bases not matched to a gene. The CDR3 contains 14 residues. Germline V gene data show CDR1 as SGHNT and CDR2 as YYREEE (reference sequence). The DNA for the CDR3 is TGTGCCAGCAGCCGGGGCCAGCGGGGATACGAGCAGTACTTC. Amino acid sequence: CASSRGQRGYEQYF.

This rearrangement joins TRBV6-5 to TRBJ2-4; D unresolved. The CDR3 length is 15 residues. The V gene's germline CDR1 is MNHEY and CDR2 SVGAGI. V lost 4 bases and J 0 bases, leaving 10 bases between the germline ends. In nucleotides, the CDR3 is TGTGCCAGCAGTTTCACGCCGGGAGCCAAAAACATTCAGTACTTC. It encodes CASSFTPGAKNIQYF.

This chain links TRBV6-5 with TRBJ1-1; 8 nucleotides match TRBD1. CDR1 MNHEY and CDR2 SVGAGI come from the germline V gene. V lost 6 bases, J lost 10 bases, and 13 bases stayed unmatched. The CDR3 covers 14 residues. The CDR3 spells CASRDAGGGVGAFF. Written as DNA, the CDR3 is TGTGCCAGCAGAGATGCAGGGGGCGGAGTGGGAGCTTTCTTT.

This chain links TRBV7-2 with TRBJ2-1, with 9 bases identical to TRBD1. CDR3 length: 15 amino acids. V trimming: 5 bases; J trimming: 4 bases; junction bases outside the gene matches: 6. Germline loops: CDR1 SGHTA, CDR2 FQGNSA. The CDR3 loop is CASSGRGTGYNEQFF. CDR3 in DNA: TGTGCCAGCAGCGGGCGCGGGACAGGGTACAATGAGCAGTTCTTC.